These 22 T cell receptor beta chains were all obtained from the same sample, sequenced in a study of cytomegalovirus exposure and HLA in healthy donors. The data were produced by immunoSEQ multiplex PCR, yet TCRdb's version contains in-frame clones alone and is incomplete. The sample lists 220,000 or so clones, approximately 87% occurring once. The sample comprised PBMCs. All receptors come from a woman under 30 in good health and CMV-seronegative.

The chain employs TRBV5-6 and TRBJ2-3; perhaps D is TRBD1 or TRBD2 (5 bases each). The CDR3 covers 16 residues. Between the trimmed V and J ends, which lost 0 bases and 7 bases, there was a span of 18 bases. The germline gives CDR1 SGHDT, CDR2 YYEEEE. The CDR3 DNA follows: TGTGCCAGCAGCTTGGTGGGGCGAGCCGCCGGGAATACGCAGTATTTT. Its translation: CASSLVGRAAGNTQYF.

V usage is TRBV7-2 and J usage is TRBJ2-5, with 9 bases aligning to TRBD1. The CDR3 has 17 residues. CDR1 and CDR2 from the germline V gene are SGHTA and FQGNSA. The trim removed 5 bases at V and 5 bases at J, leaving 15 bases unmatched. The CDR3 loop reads CASSESTAGQGWETQYF. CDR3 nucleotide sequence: TGTGCCAGCAGCGAGTCTACGGCGGGACAGGGATGGGAGACCCAGTACTTC.

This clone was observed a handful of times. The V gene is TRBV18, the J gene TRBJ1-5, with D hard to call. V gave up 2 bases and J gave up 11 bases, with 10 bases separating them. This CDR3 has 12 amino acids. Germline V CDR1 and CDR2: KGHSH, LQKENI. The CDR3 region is CASSPDRRAQHF. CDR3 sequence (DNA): TGTGCCAGCTCACCAGATCGGCGGGCCCAGCATTTT.

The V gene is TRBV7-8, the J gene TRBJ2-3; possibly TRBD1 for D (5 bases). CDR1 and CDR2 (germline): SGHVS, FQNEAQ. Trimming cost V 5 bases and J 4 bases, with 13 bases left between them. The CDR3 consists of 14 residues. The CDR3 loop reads CASSPKAGSDTQYF. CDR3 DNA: TGTGCCAGCAGCCCCAAGGCAGGGTCAGATACGCAGTATTTT.

The CDR3 DNA sequence: TGTGCCAGCAGCTTAGATCCGACTAGATATGAGCAGTTCTTC. It encodes CASSLDPTRYEQFF. The chain uses TRBV11-2 and TRBJ2-1; maybe TRBD2 (6 bases). CDR1 is SGHAT and CDR2 is FQNNGV in the germline V gene. V was trimmed by 0 bases and J by 8 bases, leaving 11 bases between them. The CDR3 contains 14 residues. Using reference TRBV11-2 and TRBJ2-1 for the parts outside the CDR3, the full variable domain is EAGVAQSPRYKIIEKRQSVAFWCNPISGHATLYWYQQILGQGPKLLIQFQNNGVVDDSQLPKDRFSAERLKGVDSTLKIQPAKLEDSAVYLCASSLDPTRYEQFFGPGTRLTVL.

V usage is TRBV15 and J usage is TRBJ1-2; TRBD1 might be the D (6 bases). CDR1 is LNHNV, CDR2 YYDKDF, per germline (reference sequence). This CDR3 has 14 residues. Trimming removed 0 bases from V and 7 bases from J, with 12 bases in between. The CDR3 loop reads CATSRDRGGLGYTF. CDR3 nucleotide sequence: TGTGCCACCAGCAGAGATAGAGGGGGACTTGGCTACACCTTC.

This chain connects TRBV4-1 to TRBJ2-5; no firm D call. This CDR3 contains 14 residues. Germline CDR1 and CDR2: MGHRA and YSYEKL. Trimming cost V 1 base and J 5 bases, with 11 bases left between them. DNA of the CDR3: TGCGCCAGCAGCCAAGTCCCTAGAGTGGAGACCCAGTACTTC. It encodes CASSQVPRVETQYF.

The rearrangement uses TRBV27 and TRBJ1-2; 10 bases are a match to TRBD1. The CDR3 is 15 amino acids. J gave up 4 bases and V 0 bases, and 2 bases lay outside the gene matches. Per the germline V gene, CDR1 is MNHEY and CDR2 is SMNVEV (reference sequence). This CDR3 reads CASSLSWTGGYGYTF. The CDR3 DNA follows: TGTGCCAGCAGTTTATCTTGGACAGGGGGCTATGGCTACACCTTC.

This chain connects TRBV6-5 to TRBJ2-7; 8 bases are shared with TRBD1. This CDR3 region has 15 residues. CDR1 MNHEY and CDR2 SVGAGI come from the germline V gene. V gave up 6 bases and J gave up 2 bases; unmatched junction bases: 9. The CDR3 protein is CASSRGQVVPYEQYF. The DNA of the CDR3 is TGTGCCAGCAGCCGGGGACAGGTAGTTCCCTACGAGCAGTACTTC.

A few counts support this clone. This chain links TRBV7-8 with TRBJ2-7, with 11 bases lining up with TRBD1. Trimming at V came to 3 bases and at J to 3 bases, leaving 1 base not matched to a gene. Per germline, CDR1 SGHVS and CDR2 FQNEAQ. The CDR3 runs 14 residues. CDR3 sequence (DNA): TGTGCCAGCAGCTTGGGACAGGGGGTCTACGAGCAGTACTTC. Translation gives CASSLGQGVYEQYF.

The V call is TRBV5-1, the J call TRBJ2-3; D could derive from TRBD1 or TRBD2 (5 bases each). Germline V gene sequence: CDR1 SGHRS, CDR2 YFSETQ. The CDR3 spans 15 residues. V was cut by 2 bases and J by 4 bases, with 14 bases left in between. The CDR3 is CASSLRQPGSDTQYF. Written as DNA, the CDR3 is TGCGCCAGCAGCTTAAGACAGCCGGGGTCAGATACGCAGTATTTT.

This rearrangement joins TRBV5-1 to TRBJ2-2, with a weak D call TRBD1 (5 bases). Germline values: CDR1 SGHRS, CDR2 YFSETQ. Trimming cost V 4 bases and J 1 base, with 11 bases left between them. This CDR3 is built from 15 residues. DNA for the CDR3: TGCGCCAGCAGCCCACGGACAATGAACACCGGGGAGCTGTTTTTT. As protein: CASSPRTMNTGELFF.

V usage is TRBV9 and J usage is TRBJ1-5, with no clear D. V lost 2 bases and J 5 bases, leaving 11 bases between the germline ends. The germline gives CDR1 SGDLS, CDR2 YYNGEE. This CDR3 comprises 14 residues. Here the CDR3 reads CASSVGEKDQPQHF. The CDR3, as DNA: TGTGCCAGCAGCGTCGGTGAAAAAGATCAGCCCCAGCATTTT.

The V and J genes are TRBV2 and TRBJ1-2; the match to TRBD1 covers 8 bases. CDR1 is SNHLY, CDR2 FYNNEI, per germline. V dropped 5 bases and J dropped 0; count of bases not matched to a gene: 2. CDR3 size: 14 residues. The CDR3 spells CASSLDRANYGYTF. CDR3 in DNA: TGTGCCAGCAGTCTGGACAGGGCTAACTATGGCTACACCTTC.

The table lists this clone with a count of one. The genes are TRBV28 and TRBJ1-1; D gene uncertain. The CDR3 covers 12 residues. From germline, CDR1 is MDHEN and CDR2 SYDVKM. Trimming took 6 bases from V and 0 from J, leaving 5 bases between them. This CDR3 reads CASRLLNTEAFF. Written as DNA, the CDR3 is TGTGCCAGCAGACTATTGAACACTGAAGCTTTCTTT.

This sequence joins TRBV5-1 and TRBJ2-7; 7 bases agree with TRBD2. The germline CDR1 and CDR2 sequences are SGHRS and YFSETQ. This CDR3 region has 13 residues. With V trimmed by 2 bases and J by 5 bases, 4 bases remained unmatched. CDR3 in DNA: TGCGCCAGCAGCTTAACGGGAGGCCACGAGCAGTACTTC. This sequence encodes CASSLTGGHEQYF.

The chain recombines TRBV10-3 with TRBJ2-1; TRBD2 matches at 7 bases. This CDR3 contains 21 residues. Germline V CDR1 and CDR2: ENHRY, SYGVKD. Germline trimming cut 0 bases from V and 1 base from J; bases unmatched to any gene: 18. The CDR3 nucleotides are TGTGCCATCAGTGAGTCCCCCGGATCAGCTAGCGGCGAGTATTCCTACAATGAGCAGTTCTTC. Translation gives CAISESPGSASGEYSYNEQFF.

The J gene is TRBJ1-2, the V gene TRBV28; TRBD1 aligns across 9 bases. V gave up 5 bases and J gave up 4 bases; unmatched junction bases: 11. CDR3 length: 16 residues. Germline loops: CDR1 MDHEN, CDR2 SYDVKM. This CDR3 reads CASSARDRAPRYGYTF. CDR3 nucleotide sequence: TGTGCCAGCAGTGCCAGGGACAGGGCCCCTCGCTATGGCTACACCTTC.

DNA of the CDR3: TGTGCCAGCACTCCAAGGACCGGGAGGGATACGCAGTATTTT. As protein: CASTPRTGRDTQYF. The gene calls are TRBV27 and TRBJ2-3, with 7 positions matching TRBD2. The V and J ends lost 7 bases and 6 bases, in that order; junction bases with no gene match: 10. CDR3 length: 14 amino acids. Looked up from germline, CDR1 is MNHEY and CDR2 is SMNVEV (reference sequence).

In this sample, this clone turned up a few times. As DNA, the CDR3 is TGTGCCAGTAGTAGAGACCCGGGGTTCACAGGGTCACCCCTCCACTTT. Translated: CASSRDPGFTGSPLHF. The chain recombines TRBV19 with TRBJ1-6, with D maybe TRBD1 (6 bases). The length of the CDR3 is 16 residues. Trimming took 4 bases from V and 10 from J, leaving 20 bases between them. Germline lookup yields CDR1 LNHDA and CDR2 SQIVND (reference sequence).

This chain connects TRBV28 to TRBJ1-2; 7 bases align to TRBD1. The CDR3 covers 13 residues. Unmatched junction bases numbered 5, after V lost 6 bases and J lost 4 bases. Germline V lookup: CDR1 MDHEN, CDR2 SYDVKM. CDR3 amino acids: CASRLEGAYGYTF. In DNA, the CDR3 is TGTGCCAGCAGACTGGAGGGGGCCTATGGCTACACCTTC.

Written as DNA, the CDR3 is TGTGCCAGCAGTCGACGGGACCCATTCTATGGCTACACCTTC. Residues: CASSRRDPFYGYTF. This chain uses TRBV28 with TRBJ1-2, with TRBD1 as a possible D gene (5 bases). The CDR3 extends over 14 amino acids. Looked up from germline, CDR1 is MDHEN and CDR2 is SYDVKM. With 5 bases removed from V and 4 bases from J, the gap between germline ends came to 14 bases.